A selection of T cell receptor beta chains follows, all from one sample in a study of T cell responses to AZD1222 COVID-19 vaccine. Profiling relied on immunoSEQ multiplex PCR, and the TCRdb table lists in-frame clones only, not all of them. The table records approximately 100,000 clones, around nine tenths of them present only once. The material sequenced was peripheral blood, taken on day 0 of AZD1222 vaccination. These receptors were obtained from an adult in good health. CDR3s leave out the opening cysteine and the closing phenylalanine or tryptophan. Fields, in order: V gene, J gene, CDR3 protein.

TRBV5-1	TRBJ1-2	ASSLTPGQGVYGYT
TRBV4-3	TRBJ1-4	ASSQAPDGGGNEKLF
TRBV2	TRBJ2-2	ASRDMRRGDTGELF
TRBV5-4	TRBJ1-2	ASSLWDSRLYGYT
TRBV9	TRBJ2-3	ASSVLQY
TRBV28	TRBJ1-5	ASSQRTGNQPQH
TRBV5-1	TRBJ1-1	ASSPGHLNTEAF
TRBV13	TRBJ2-7	ASSLGPVSYEQY
TRBV28	TRBJ1-1	ASSLFGGRKAF
TRBV6-5	TRBJ1-1	ASSSVGGGTEAF
TRBV19	TRBJ1-1	ASSMMKGDTEAF
TRBV28	TRBJ1-6	ASSRGQWAPLH
TRBV10-3	TRBJ1-2	AISEVEGGGYT
TRBV7-9	TRBJ1-3	ASSLGVSGNTIY
TRBV18	TRBJ1-5	ASSKPGPGMQPQH
TRBV30	TRBJ1-2	AWSVLQGVDGYT
TRBV5-4	TRBJ1-1	ASRDDRGPFEAF
TRBV18	TRBJ1-1	ASSPLENTEAF
TRBV3-1/TRBV3-2	TRBJ2-3	ASSPERGGRTDTQY
TRBV12-3/TRBV12-4	TRBJ2-3	ASSLLGDTQY
TRBV13	TRBJ1-1	ASSLTGTENTEAF
TRBV12-3/TRBV12-4	TRBJ1-4	ASTTGGSTRLF
TRBV11-2	TRBJ1-1	ASSLVLGEGHRRTEAF
TRBV15	TRBJ2-7	ATSRDKAGYEQY
TRBV9	TRBJ2-1	ASSLHSGLPNEQF
TRBV2	TRBJ1-5	ASRAHRGQSNQPQH
TRBV5-1	TRBJ2-7	ASSFSGSSYEQY
TRBV3-1/TRBV3-2	TRBJ1-1	ASRRDRDTEAF